The T cell receptor beta chain under discussion was sequenced for a study of early T cells in non-severe SARS-CoV-2 infection. Overall study context: Sequencing input comprised bulk RNA from unsorted whole blood; chain pairing was not available.

This clonotype was seen only a few times. The antigen is not known. Findings and limits, study-wide: Sequences matched to VDJdb favored anti-spike CD8 responses, while private and CD4 specificities were missed.

Researchers tagged individual cDNA molecules with unique molecular identifiers. TCRdb used MiXCR to reprocess the 5' RACE reads, holding one entry per CDR3 protein. In the table there are around 45,000 distinct CDR3 sequences, under 9.5% of which are singletons. The source of this sequence is an adult who was a healthcare worker with PCR-confirmed SARS-CoV-2 infection or an uninfected control (not recorded which). The sequenced material came from whole blood.

CDR3: CASSFGTNPSGELFF. The CDR3 bases are TGTGCCAGCAGCTTCGGGACAAACCCCTCCGGGGAGCTGTTTTTT. The chain combines TRBV11-1 with TRBJ2-2; perhaps TRBD1 as D (6 bases). V lost 3 bases to trimming and J lost 6 bases, with 14 bases between them. The CDR3 totals 15 residues. Germline-derived CDR1 and CDR2 are SGHAT and FQDESV (reference sequence).